These 21 T cell receptor beta chains were sequenced from one sample in a study of OX40 agonist ivuxolimab in advanced cancers. Clones were sequenced by immunoSEQ multiplex PCR, and TCRdb holds only the in-frame ones, with some missing. The sample has 75,000 to 95,000 clones, about 90% seen once. The material sequenced was CD4+ or CD8+ T cells sorted from blood, taken in a trial of the OX40 agonist ivuxolimab. These receptor sequences come from an adult with an advanced solid tumor such as melanoma, head and neck, liver or kidney cancer.

The chain uses TRBV7-9 and TRBJ2-6, with 7 bases matching TRBD2. The CDR3 extends over 18 amino acids. Unmatched junction bases numbered 5, after V lost 0 bases and J lost 0 bases. Looked up from germline, CDR1 is SEHNR and CDR2 is FQNEAQ (reference sequence). The CDR3 spells CASSLAGGHPSGANVLTF. The CDR3 nucleotides read TGTGCCAGCAGCTTAGCGGGAGGGCATCCCTCTGGGGCCAACGTCCTGACTTTC.

V usage is TRBV11-3 and J usage is TRBJ2-2, with 9 bases lining up with TRBD1. There are 14 residues in the CDR3. The V gene's germline CDR1 is SGHNT and CDR2 YENEEA. V was clipped by 6 bases and J by 3 bases; unmatched bases: 2. CDR3 DNA: TGTGCCAGCAGGCGACAGGGGGACACCGGGGAGCTGTTTTTT. Protein sequence: CASRRQGDTGELFF.

V usage is TRBV6-5 and J usage is TRBJ2-7; D not certain. The CDR3 has 12 amino acids. Per the germline V gene, CDR1 is MNHEY and CDR2 is SVGAGI. V lost 7 bases, J lost 2 bases, and 9 bases lay in between. DNA of the CDR3: TGTGCCAGCACGGGCAGCACCTACGAGCAGTACTTC. Translation: CASTGSTYEQYF.

The chain has TRBV7-6 and TRBJ2-7, with 8 positions matching TRBD2. This CDR3 spans 14 amino acids. CDR1 is SGHVS, CDR2 FNYEAQ, per germline. The trim removed 3 bases at V and 7 bases at J, leaving 8 bases unmatched. The CDR3 loop reads CASSFTSGRGEQYF. CDR3 DNA sequence: TGTGCCAGCAGCTTTACTAGCGGAAGGGGAGAGCAGTACTTC.

This clone was seen just once. One end of the junction does not line up with germline, which may come from a read error. V is TRBV6-1 and J is TRBJ2-6; 9 bases fit TRBD2. The germline gives CDR1 MNHNS, CDR2 SASEGT. The CDR3 sequence is 18 residues long. The CDR3 protein is CASSDLAGLSAGANVLTF. The CDR3 DNA sequence: TGTGCCAGCAGTGACCTAGCGGGACTCTCCGCTGGAGCCAACGTCCTGACTTTC.

This clone was recorded once. The chain employs TRBV30 and TRBJ2-7; D perhaps matches TRBD2 (6 bases). Trimming cost V 7 bases and J 2 bases, with 21 bases left between them. The CDR3 sequence is 15 residues long. Germline loops: CDR1 GTSNPN, CDR2 SVGIG (reference sequence). The CDR3 nucleotides read TGTGCCTCAACGGCGGGACGTCGGCCTCCCTACGAGCAGTACTTC. This sequence encodes CASTAGRRPPYEQYF.

The rearrangement uses TRBV5-6 and TRBJ2-1; 8 bases line up with TRBD2. The germline CDR1 and CDR2 sequences are SGHDT and YYEEEE. Trimming cost V 0 bases and J 5 bases; bases outside gene matches: 7. The CDR3 runs to 16 residues. The CDR3: CASSLGGASGHNEQFF. The CDR3 DNA is TGTGCCAGCAGCTTGGGGGGGGCTAGCGGGCACAATGAGCAGTTCTTC. Full variable domain (outside the CDR3, taken from reference TRBV5-6 and TRBJ2-1): DAGVTQSPTHLIKTRGQQVTLRCSPKSGHDTVSWYQQALGQGPQFIFQYYEEEERQRGNFPDRFSGHQFPNYSSELNVNALLLGDSALYLCASSLGGASGHNEQFFGPGTRLTVL.

The gene calls are TRBV10-1 and TRBJ2-7; 12 positions match TRBD2. CDR1 is WNHNN, CDR2 SYGVQD, per germline (reference sequence). The CDR3 has 17 residues. The trim removed 7 bases at V and 6 bases at J, leaving 16 bases unmatched. The CDR3 is CASILTSGGPASSEQYF. As DNA, the CDR3 is TGCGCCAGCATCCTAACTAGCGGGGGGCCTGCGAGCAGCGAGCAGTACTTC.

The chain is built from TRBV7-8 and TRBJ2-4, with 13 bases matching TRBD2. CDR1 and CDR2 from the germline V gene are SGHVS and FQNEAQ. The length of the CDR3 is 16 residues. V lost 5 bases, J lost 2 bases, and 3 bases stayed unmatched. The CDR3 sequence: CASSPLAGGPKNIQYF. CDR3 in DNA: TGTGCCAGCAGCCCACTAGCGGGGGGGCCCAAAAACATTCAGTACTTC.

V and J are TRBV20-1 and TRBJ2-7; D not certain. The germline V gene encodes CDR1 DFQATT and CDR2 SNEGSKA (reference sequence). The CDR3 extends over 11 amino acids. Trimming pared 3 bases from V and 5 bases from J, leaving 8 bases between. Written as DNA, the CDR3 is TGCAGTGCTAGGAACTTCGACGAGCAGTACTTC. Residues: CSARNFDEQYF.

In this sample, this clone turned up a few times. V usage is TRBV10-3 and J usage is TRBJ2-2; D remains unclear. The CDR3 has 11 amino acids. Trimming pared 4 bases from V and 8 bases from J, leaving 5 bases between. Germline lookup yields CDR1 ENHRY and CDR2 SYGVKD. The CDR3 DNA reads as TGTGCCATCAGTGGGTTAGGGGAGCTGTTTTTT. Encoded protein: CAISGLGELFF.

The J gene is TRBJ2-7, the V gene TRBV11-3; D uncertain. The CDR3 totals 13 residues. Deletions cut 1 base from V and 6 bases from J, with 10 bases between. Germline V gives CDR1 SGHNT, CDR2 YENEEA. CDR3: CASSLVLATEQYF. The CDR3 bases are TGTGCCAGCAGCTTAGTTCTCGCGACCGAGCAGTACTTC.

This chain connects TRBV7-8 to TRBJ2-1; possible D gene TRBD2, 5 bases. Germline CDR1 reads SGHVS; CDR2 reads FQNEAQ. CDR3 length: 16 residues. Trimming took off 1 base at V and 0 bases at J, with 10 bases between the two ends. CDR3 DNA: TGTGCCAGCAGCTTAGGGACTCAGAGCTCCTACAATGAGCAGTTCTTC. This translates into CASSLGTQSSYNEQFF.

The chain combines TRBV30 with TRBJ1-5; tentative D call: TRBD1 (5 bases). Germline CDR1 and CDR2: GTSNPN and SVGIG (reference sequence). CDR3 length: 13 amino acids. Trimming cost V 1 base and J 2 bases, with 6 bases left between them. The CDR3 is CAWSARGNQPQHF. In nucleotides, the CDR3 is TGTGCCTGGAGTGCCAGGGGCAATCAGCCCCAGCATTTT.

The chain couples TRBV2 to TRBJ1-3; possibly TRBD1 for D (6 bases). Trimming shortened V by 2 bases and J by 2 bases, and 10 bases separated the two germline ends. Germline V gives CDR1 SNHLY, CDR2 FYNNEI. There are 15 residues in the CDR3. The DNA for the CDR3 is TGTGCCAGCAGTGAAAAGGCAGGGGCTGGAAACACCATATATTTT. Translated, it gives CASSEKAGAGNTIYF. Full variable domain (remainder filled in from reference TRBV2 and TRBJ1-3): EPEVTQTPSHQVTQMGQEVILRCVPISNHLYFYWYRQILGQKVEFLVSFYNNEISEKSEIFDDQFSVERPDGSNFTLKIRSTKLEDSAMYFCASSEKAGAGNTIYFGEGSWLTVV.

The chain uses TRBV4-2 and TRBJ1-4; D perhaps matches TRBD1 (5 bases). Between the trimmed V and J ends, which lost 1 base and 5 bases, there was a span of 8 bases. The CDR3 totals 14 residues. Germline-derived CDR1 and CDR2 are LGHNA and YNFKEQ. CDR3 DNA sequence: TGTGCCAGCAGCCAAGGCGGGGACAATGAAAAACTGTTTTTT. This encodes CASSQGGDNEKLFF.

V and J are TRBV14 and TRBJ2-5, with TRBD1 as a possible D gene (6 bases). Germline CDR1 is SGHDN and CDR2 is FVKESK. The CDR3 is 14 amino acids. The ends were cut back, 4 bases at V and 9 bases at J, with 18 bases in the middle. The CDR3 DNA follows: TGTGCCAGCAGCCCCGCCGGGACATCTTCGTCCCAGTACTTC. This encodes CASSPAGTSSSQYF.

The genes are TRBV6-5 and TRBJ1-3, with unresolved D. Trimming pared 5 bases from V and 5 bases from J, leaving 4 bases between. CDR3 length: 11 amino acids. CDR1 and CDR2 from the germline V gene are MNHEY and SVGAGI. The CDR3 reads CASSTRNTIYF. CDR3 bases: TGTGCCAGCAGTACTAGAAACACCATATATTTT.

The chain combines TRBV7-3 with TRBJ1-1, with unresolved D. This CDR3 is 12 amino acids long. V was cut by 5 bases and J by 6 bases, with 10 bases left in between. Germline V lookup: CDR1 SGHTA, CDR2 FQGTGA. The CDR3 region is CASSTYWSEAFF. The CDR3 nucleotides are TGTGCCAGCAGCACCTACTGGTCTGAAGCTTTCTTT.

This sequence joins TRBV5-5 and TRBJ2-7, with D perhaps matching TRBD1 (7 bases). This CDR3 contains 15 residues. Trimming took off 2 bases at V and 5 bases at J, with 17 bases between the two ends. Germline V gene sequence: CDR1 SGHKS, CDR2 YYEKEE (reference sequence). CDR3 region: CASSFGQGGVHEQYF. The CDR3 DNA reads as TGTGCCAGCAGCTTCGGTCAGGGGGGAGTACACGAGCAGTACTTC.

Only one count was recorded for this clone. V gene TRBV7-6 combines with J gene TRBJ2-5, with a weak D call TRBD1 (6 bases). This CDR3 contains 15 residues. V lost 1 base to trimming and J lost 2 bases, with 11 bases between them. Germline CDR1 reads SGHVS; CDR2 reads FNYEAQ. In DNA, the CDR3 is TGTGCCAGCAGCTTAGGACCACAGGGACAAGAGACCCAGTACTTC. It encodes CASSLGPQGQETQYF.